This T cell receptor (beta chain) was documented in a study of graft-versus-host responses after intestinal transplantation. Germline V gives CDR1 SGHNT, CDR2 YYREEE (reference sequence). V was shortened by 0 bases and J by 6 bases, with 2 bases between the two germline ends. CDR3 size: 11 residues. The data were produced by immunoSEQ multiplex PCR, yet TCRdb's version contains in-frame clones alone and is incomplete. The sample lists approximately 38,000 clones, around 86% occurring once. This TCR came from a human patient who received an intestinal transplant, so some T cells may come from the graft donor. The chain carries TRBV5-4 and TRBJ2-3; D unclear. The sequences come from PBMCs, collected 1070 days after transplant. CDR3 DNA sequence: TGTGCCAGCAGCTTGGAGGATACGCAGTATTTT. It yields the protein CASSLEDTQYF.